These 23 T cell receptor beta chains were all obtained from the same sample, sequenced in a study of T cells in Graves' hyperthyroidism and ophthalmopathy. Amplification of TCR beta CDR3 regions was performed using RNA transcripts as template. During a first-round RT-PCR of the TCR CDR3, the HTBI primer set was used. Each CDR3 protein gets one entry after TCRdb re-called the multiplex PCR reads with MiXCR. The sample lists about 740,000 distinct CDR3 sequences; approximately 15% were seen once. The material sequenced was blood. These receptors all come from a woman aged 18-29 years with Graves' hyperthyroidism.

This clonotype appeared many times. The V and J genes are TRBV20-1 and TRBJ2-3, with 7 positions matching TRBD2. V was pared by 6 bases and J by 2 bases, with 8 bases of the junction left unmatched. Germline V gene lookup returns CDR1 DFQATT and CDR2 SNEGSKA (reference sequence). This CDR3 is built from 14 residues. CDR3 amino acids: CSAGGAGTTDTQYF. CDR3 bases: TGCAGTGCCGGAGGAGCGGGGACCACAGATACGCAGTATTTT.

This clonotype was detected many times. V and J are TRBV18 and TRBJ2-1, with TRBD1 identical over 8 bases. Germline V gene lookup returns CDR1 KGHSH and CDR2 LQKENI. Unmatched junction bases numbered 4, after V lost 0 bases and J lost 6 bases. The CDR3 contains 15 residues. The CDR3 nucleotides are TGTGCCAGCTCACCACCGTCAACAGGGGGCAATGAGCAGTTCTTC. Translated, it gives CASSPPSTGGNEQFF.

This clonotype was seen ten or more times. CDR3 sequence (DNA): TGCAGTGCTGGGGAACTTACCCCCAATGAGCAGTTCTTC. It codes for CSAGELTPNEQFF. V is TRBV20-1 and J is TRBJ2-1, with D uncertain. The CDR3 runs to 13 residues. CDR1 DFQATT and CDR2 SNEGSKA come from the germline V gene (reference sequence). The V gene lost 5 bases and the J gene lost 6 bases, with 14 bases spanning the gap.

This chain joins TRBV9 and TRBJ2-5, with D perhaps given as TRBD1 or TRBD2 (5 bases each). Germline V gene data show CDR1 as SGDLS and CDR2 as YYNGEE. V dropped 1 base and J dropped 4 bases, with 23 bases sitting between them. This CDR3 is 18 amino acids long. The CDR3 reads CASSVSPGHGASSETQYF. Here the CDR3 DNA reads TGTGCCAGCAGCGTAAGCCCCGGGCACGGGGCTAGCTCAGAGACCCAGTACTTC.

This clonotype was detected ten times or more. The chain carries TRBV6-2 or TRBV6-3 and TRBJ2-7, with 9 bases identical to TRBD2. V dropped 5 bases and J dropped 7; count of bases not matched to a gene: 9. Germline loops: CDR1 MNHEY, CDR2 SVGEGT. The CDR3 has 14 amino acids. CDR3 sequence (DNA): TGTGCCAGCAGTCTACTAGCGGGCCAGAGGGAGCAGTACTTC. It encodes CASSLLAGQREQYF.

This clonotype occurred a few times. The chain combines TRBV25-1 with TRBJ1-2, with D tentatively TRBD1 (6 bases). The CDR3 extends over 13 amino acids. Trimming took 6 bases from V and 6 from J, leaving 14 bases between them. Germline CDR1 MGHDK, CDR2 SYGVNS. For the CDR3, the DNA is TGTGCCAGCAGAGGAGGGGGGGCACATGGCTACACCTTC. This translates into CASRGGGAHGYTF.

The rearrangement links TRBV6-5 to TRBJ2-5; no reliable D call. The CDR3 loop spans 15 amino acids. The V end was cut by 4 bases, the J end by 1 base, with 13 bases between. CDR1 and CDR2 (germline): MNHEY, SVGAGI. The CDR3 DNA follows: TGTGCCAGCAGTTCCCTTTTAGGGCCCCAAGAGACCCAGTACTTC. Its translation: CASSSLLGPQETQYF.

The chain uses TRBV7-9 and TRBJ1-2, with TRBD1 as a possible D gene (5 bases). The CDR3 has 15 residues. CDR1 and CDR2 (germline): SEHNR, FQNEAQ (reference sequence). V dropped 2 bases and J dropped 4 bases, with 14 bases sitting between them. CDR3 DNA: TGTGCCAGCAGCTTAACCCGGCAGGGCTTCTATGGCTACACCTTC. Amino acid sequence: CASSLTRQGFYGYTF.

This clonotype was found many times. V is TRBV28 and J is TRBJ1-5; D not resolved. The CDR3 length is 12 residues. Germline loops: CDR1 MDHEN, CDR2 SYDVKM. V lost 3 bases and J lost 6, with 6 bases in between. The CDR3 here is CASSFSGQPQHF. CDR3 bases: TGTGCCAGCAGTTTCTCTGGTCAGCCCCAGCATTTT. Full variable domain (missing parts from reference TRBV28 and TRBJ1-5): DVKVTQSSRYLVKRTGEKVFLECVQDMDHENMFWYRQDPGLGLRLIYFSYDVKMKEKGDIPEGYSVSREKKERFSLILESASTNQTSMYLCASSFSGQPQHFGDGTRLSIL.

A few counts support this clonotype. The gene calls are TRBV14 and TRBJ2-1; D is undetermined. The CDR3 loop spans 15 amino acids. Trimming pared 0 bases from V and 8 bases from J, leaving 14 bases between. Germline assignment: CDR1 SGHDN and CDR2 FVKESK. CDR3 sequence (DNA): TGTGCCAGCAGCCAAGAAAGGCCGAGATGGGATGAGCAGTTCTTC. Its protein is CASSQERPRWDEQFF.

Many counts were recorded for this clonotype. The V and J genes are TRBV2 and TRBJ2-7; 9 positions match TRBD2. This CDR3 has 13 amino acids. The junction had 7 bases not matched to a gene; V was cut back by 9 bases and J by 4 bases. CDR1 is SNHLY and CDR2 is FYNNEI in the germline V gene. CDR3 residues: CASRAAGGYEQYF. The CDR3 coding sequence is TGTGCCAGTAGAGCAGCGGGGGGATACGAGCAGTACTTC.

This clonotype was recorded many times. The rearrangement links TRBV3-1 to TRBJ1-6; TRBD1 aligns across 7 bases. V was clipped by 4 bases and J by 8 bases; unmatched bases: 5. The CDR3 covers 14 residues. Germline V gene data show CDR1 as LGHDT and CDR2 as YNNKEL (reference sequence). Here the CDR3 DNA reads TGTGCCAGCAGCCCCGGGACAGCACATTCACCCCTCCACTTT. Protein sequence: CASSPGTAHSPLHF.

This clonotype was observed many times. The rearrangement uses TRBV7-8 and TRBJ1-1; no reliable D call. Trimming removed 1 base at V and 2 bases at J, with 8 bases between. CDR1 and CDR2 (germline): SGHVS, FQNEAQ. The CDR3 runs to 14 residues. CDR3: CASSLGAGNTEAFF. DNA for the CDR3: TGTGCCAGCAGCTTAGGGGCTGGTAACACTGAAGCTTTCTTT.

This clonotype was seen repeatedly, ten times or more. This sequence joins TRBV11-2 and TRBJ2-2; the D gene is possibly TRBD1 (5 bases). The CDR3 has 16 residues. V was trimmed by 2 bases and J by 6 bases, leaving 16 bases between them. Germline CDR1 SGHAT, CDR2 FQNNGV. In DNA, the CDR3 is TGTGCCAGCAGCTTACAGGGCAATCTGGTGCCCGGGGAGCTGTTTTTT. It specifies CASSLQGNLVPGELFF.

This clonotype was observed many times. The chain is built from TRBV11-2 and TRBJ1-2, with D unresolved. The CDR3 is 13 residues long. V was clipped by 4 bases and J by 3 bases, with 9 bases between them. The V gene's germline CDR1 is SGHAT and CDR2 FQNNGV. This CDR3 reads CASSSRLDYGYTF. CDR3 in DNA: TGTGCCAGCAGCTCACGTCTAGACTATGGCTACACCTTC.

This clonotype occurred a few times. This chain connects TRBV7-9 to TRBJ2-7; D perhaps matches TRBD1 (6 bases). CDR3 length equals 17 residues. CDR1 SEHNR and CDR2 FQNEAQ come from the germline V gene (reference sequence). Trimming stripped 4 bases from V and 0 bases from J, with 19 bases between. CDR3 in DNA: TGTGCCAGCAGCTCTCAAGTCTGGGACAAGCGCTCCTACGAGCAGTACTTC. As protein: CASSSQVWDKRSYEQYF.

The chain carries TRBV7-9 and TRBJ2-6; no reliable D call. Trimming took 5 bases from V and 2 from J, leaving 10 bases between them. From germline, CDR1 is SEHNR and CDR2 FQNEAQ (reference sequence). The CDR3 runs 15 residues. CDR3 nucleotides: TGTGCCAGCAGCAGACGAGGACCTGGGGCCAACGTCCTGACTTTC. This codes for CASSRRGPGANVLTF.

The chain is built from TRBV10-1 and TRBJ2-7; perhaps TRBD2 as D (5 bases). CDR1 and CDR2 (germline): WNHNN, SYGVQD (reference sequence). This CDR3 region has 14 residues. V lost 6 bases and J 7 bases, leaving 19 bases between the germline ends. CDR3 loop: CASSHGGSSQEQYF. DNA for the CDR3: TGCGCCAGCAGCCACGGAGGCTCCTCTCAGGAGCAGTACTTC.

This clonotype was recorded many times. J is TRBJ1-5 and V is TRBV6-2 or TRBV6-3, with unresolved D. The CDR3 loop spans 13 amino acids. Between the trimmed V and J ends, which lost 7 bases and 3 bases, there was a span of 10 bases. CDR1 is MNHEY and CDR2 is SVGEGT in the germline V gene. CDR3 DNA: TGTGCCAGCACCGAACAAGTCAATCAGCCCCAGCATTTT. Its translation is CASTEQVNQPQHF.

J is TRBJ2-5 and V is TRBV18; unclear D gene. The V end was cut by 5 bases, the J end by 1 base, with 11 bases between. The germline V gene encodes CDR1 KGHSH and CDR2 LQKENI. This CDR3 has 14 residues. This CDR3 reads CASSGLQLQETQYF. The CDR3 region has the DNA TGTGCCAGCTCAGGCCTCCAGCTCCAAGAGACCCAGTACTTC.

This clonotype has a count of ten or more. The CDR3 loop reads CASSYSIPVLAAYNEQFF. CDR3 bases: TGTGCCAGCAGTTACTCGATACCGGTCCTAGCGGCCTACAATGAGCAGTTCTTC. This chain joins TRBV6-6 and TRBJ2-1; 7 bases align to TRBD2. Germline trimming cut 0 bases from V and 2 bases from J; bases unmatched to any gene: 10. The CDR3 spans 18 residues. Germline V gene lookup returns CDR1 MNHNY and CDR2 SVGAGI (reference sequence).

The rearrangement joins TRBV6-5 to TRBJ2-2; D gene ambiguous. V was shortened by 4 bases and J by 8 bases, with 8 bases between the two germline ends. Germline V gene data show CDR1 as MNHEY and CDR2 as SVGAGI. This CDR3 contains 12 residues. CDR3 amino acids: CASSLVGGELFF. The CDR3 DNA follows: TGTGCCAGCAGTTTAGTTGGTGGGGAGCTGTTTTTT.

This clonotype was detected ten times or more. V and J are TRBV6-1 and TRBJ1-2; D unclear. Germline loops: CDR1 MNHNS, CDR2 SASEGT. The CDR3 length is 15 residues. Trimming removed 1 base from V and 0 bases from J, with 9 bases in between. The CDR3 sequence is CASSEDLGANYGYTF. CDR3 nucleotides: TGTGCCAGCAGTGAAGACTTAGGAGCTAACTATGGCTACACCTTC.